These 27 T cell receptor beta chains were sequenced from one sample in a study of T cell repertoires in cytomegalovirus infection. Their cognate antigens are unknown. Via MiXCR, TCRdb re-called the reads, giving one row per CDR3 protein. The table has 300,000 to 400,000 distinct CDR3 sequences, 29% seen once. This sample comprised cultured PBMCs, obtained from culture after CMV antigen stimulation. The receptors stem from a human donor in good health (CMV status not recorded). Some clones in this sample may be carry-over from other donors' samples.

This chain links TRBV24-1 with TRBJ2-5, with D unclear. CDR1 and CDR2 from the germline V gene are KGHDR and SFDVKD. The V end lost 3 bases, the J end lost 4 bases, and 17 bases lay between the germline ends. The CDR3 length is 16 residues. The CDR3 sequence is CATSDQDKAHGETQYF. CDR3 nucleotide sequence: TGTGCCACCAGTGATCAAGACAAGGCCCATGGAGAGACCCAGTACTTC.

The chain combines TRBV7-2 with TRBJ2-1; the match to TRBD2 covers 9 bases. Losses at the gene ends were 5 bases for V and 3 bases for J; bases not matched to a gene: 2. The CDR3 length is 14 residues. The germline V gene encodes CDR1 SGHTA and CDR2 FQGNSA. The CDR3 DNA is TGTGCCAGCAGCCGCGGGGGGGGCTACAATGAGCAGTTCTTC. Translation: CASSRGGGYNEQFF. Using reference TRBV7-2 and TRBJ2-1 for the parts outside the CDR3, the full variable domain is GAGVSQSPSNKVTEKGKDVELRCDPISGHTALYWYRQSLGQGLEFLIYFQGNSAPDKSGLPSDRFSAERTGGSVSTLTIQRTQQEDSAVYLCASSRGGGYNEQFFGPGTRLTVL.

This chain links TRBV25-1 with TRBJ1-2, with D possibly TRBD1 on 5 matching bases. The CDR3 sequence is 15 residues long. Germline V gives CDR1 MGHDK, CDR2 SYGVNS. With 5 bases removed from V and 0 bases from J, the gap between germline ends came to 13 bases. The CDR3 nucleotides read TGTGCCAGCAGTTCCCGGGACGGTACTAACTATGGCTACACCTTC. Its protein is CASSSRDGTNYGYTF.

This clonotype was seen at least ten times. The chain is built from TRBV19 and TRBJ2-3, with 7 bases aligning to TRBD2. Germline values: CDR1 LNHDA, CDR2 SQIVND (reference sequence). V lost 5 bases, J lost 2 bases, and 7 bases stayed unmatched. CDR3 size: 15 residues. DNA of the CDR3: TGTGCCAGTAGTCGATCTAGCGGTCTCACAGATACGCAGTATTTT. Protein: CASSRSSGLTDTQYF.

There are many counts of this clonotype. J is TRBJ2-3 and V is TRBV7-2; D is possibly TRBD1 (6 bases). Germline CDR1 reads SGHTA; CDR2 reads FQGNSA. Trimming removed 5 bases at V and 2 bases at J, with 17 bases between. The CDR3 is 16 amino acids. For the CDR3, the DNA is TGTGCCAGCAGCGTCTATGGGGACACCTACACAGATACGCAGTATTTT. Amino acids: CASSVYGDTYTDTQYF.

This clonotype appeared a few times. V gene TRBV11-2 combines with J gene TRBJ1-2; D gene unclear. The germline V gene has CDR1 SGHAT and CDR2 FQNNGV. The CDR3 extends over 13 amino acids. Trimming pared 0 bases from V and 5 bases from J, leaving 7 bases between. CDR3 in DNA: TGTGCCAGCAGCTTAGATGAAGGATATGGCTACACCTTC. It codes for CASSLDEGYGYTF.

This clonotype has more than one count but fewer than ten. The chain recombines TRBV19 with TRBJ1-2, with 10 bases fitting TRBD1. CDR3 length: 16 residues. Germline V gives CDR1 LNHDA, CDR2 SQIVND (reference sequence). The junction had 9 bases not matched to a gene; V was cut back by 5 bases and J by 3 bases. DNA for the CDR3: TGTGCCAGTAGTCCGCCCCAGGGGACAGGGGACTATGGCTACACCTTC. Translation gives CASSPPQGTGDYGYTF.

V usage is TRBV6-5 and J usage is TRBJ2-1; D gene ambiguous. V shed 0 bases and J shed 0 bases, with 6 bases lying between them. Germline V gene data show CDR1 as MNHEY and CDR2 as SVGAGI. The length of the CDR3 is 15 residues. The CDR3 loop reads CASSYSHNSYNEQFF. CDR3 coding DNA: TGTGCCAGCAGTTACTCCCACAACTCCTACAATGAGCAGTTCTTC.

There are many counts of this clonotype. CDR3 bases: TGTGCCAGCAGCTCCAACAGGGTCTCCTACGAGCAGTACTTC. This gives the protein CASSSNRVSYEQYF. The chain has TRBV7-2 and TRBJ2-7, with TRBD1 as a possible D gene (6 bases). Per the germline V gene, CDR1 is SGHTA and CDR2 is FQGNSA. Trimming pared 4 bases from V and 0 bases from J, leaving 10 bases between. The CDR3 totals 14 residues.

The CDR3 here is CASSKTGFWAEQFF. Written as DNA, the CDR3 is TGTGCCAGCAGTAAAACAGGGTTCTGGGCTGAGCAGTTCTTC. The chain joins TRBV2 to TRBJ2-1, with a weak D call TRBD1 (6 bases). This CDR3 has 14 residues. CDR1 and CDR2 from the germline V gene are SNHLY and FYNNEI. V was cut by 5 bases and J by 9 bases, with 17 bases left in between.

This chain links TRBV27 with TRBJ2-1; no clear D gene. The V gene's germline CDR1 is MNHEY and CDR2 SMNVEV (reference sequence). The ends were cut back, 1 base at V and 3 bases at J, with 4 bases in the middle. The CDR3 covers 13 residues. The CDR3 DNA sequence: TGTGCCAGCAGTTTATACTACTACAATGAGCAGTTCTTC. Protein product: CASSLYYYNEQFF.

This clonotype was found many times. This chain connects TRBV7-8 to TRBJ1-6; no clear D gene. This CDR3 is 15 amino acids long. Germline V lookup: CDR1 SGHVS, CDR2 FQNEAQ. The V end lost 1 base, the J end lost 10 bases, and 14 bases lay between the germline ends. CDR3 residues: CASSLGQVGVSPLHF. The CDR3, as DNA: TGTGCCAGCAGCTTAGGGCAGGTGGGCGTCTCACCCCTCCACTTT.

This clonotype was seen a handful of times. The chain has TRBV6-1 and TRBJ2-1, with 7 bases aligning to TRBD2. V dropped 2 bases and J dropped 5; count of bases not matched to a gene: 6. CDR3 size: 15 residues. Germline V lookup: CDR1 MNHNS, CDR2 SASEGT. CDR3 sequence: CASSERAGMNNEQFF. The CDR3 DNA follows: TGTGCCAGCAGTGAACGAGCGGGGATGAACAATGAGCAGTTCTTC.

The CDR3 DNA follows: TGTGCCAGCACCTTTGCGCTTAACTATGGCTACACCTTC. Amino acid sequence: CASTFALNYGYTF. The chain has TRBV12-3 or TRBV12-4 and TRBJ1-2, with D unresolved. The CDR3 sequence is 13 residues long. Trimming pared 7 bases from V and 1 base from J, leaving 10 bases between.

The rearrangement joins TRBV7-9 to TRBJ2-7, with 7 nucleotides matching TRBD2. The CDR3 has 13 residues. CDR1 is SEHNR and CDR2 is FQNEAQ in the germline V gene (reference sequence). Trimming cost V 5 bases and J 6 bases; bases outside gene matches: 7. The CDR3 nucleotides are TGTGCCAGCAGCACTGGGACGGGGGGCGAGCAGTACTTC. It is translated as CASSTGTGGEQYF.

This clonotype has a handful of counts. The rearrangement joins TRBV20-1 to TRBJ2-7; weak D call: TRBD1 (5 bases). The CDR3 sequence is 17 residues long. CDR1 is DFQATT and CDR2 is SNEGSKA in the germline V gene (reference sequence). Deletions cut 2 bases from V and 3 bases from J, with 23 bases between. CDR3 coding DNA: TGCAGTGCTAGACCCCACCTACCTGGGGCCGCAGACTACGAGCAGTACTTC. Amino acids: CSARPHLPGAADYEQYF.

This chain connects TRBV5-6 to TRBJ1-4; D remains ambiguous. Germline loops: CDR1 SGHDT, CDR2 YYEEEE. This CDR3 is built from 14 residues. Trimming left V 4 bases short and J 4 bases short, with 11 bases between. The CDR3: CASSVDVNNEKLFF. Here the CDR3 DNA reads TGTGCCAGCAGCGTGGACGTGAATAATGAAAAACTGTTTTTT.

This clonotype was seen ten or more times. This rearrangement joins TRBV7-2 to TRBJ2-1; tentative D call: TRBD2 (7 bases). CDR3 length: 15 residues. The germline CDR1 and CDR2 sequences are SGHTA and FQGNSA. Trimming shortened V by 5 bases and J by 12 bases, and 23 bases separated the two germline ends. This CDR3 reads CASSHSGKGGYRQFF. For the CDR3, the DNA is TGTGCCAGCAGCCATTCCGGCAAGGGGGGGTATCGGCAGTTCTTC.

The chain couples TRBV7-8 to TRBJ1-2; maybe TRBD1 (6 bases). CDR3 length equals 15 residues. V was shortened by 5 bases and J by 2 bases, with 15 bases between the two germline ends. CDR1 is SGHVS, CDR2 FQNEAQ, per germline. The CDR3: CASSRAGTLNYGYTF. CDR3 bases: TGTGCCAGCAGCCGAGCCGGGACACTGAACTATGGCTACACCTTC.

This clonotype was detected only a few times. V and J are TRBV3-1 and TRBJ1-1; D is uncertain. Germline CDR1 reads LGHDT; CDR2 reads YNNKEL (reference sequence). V dropped 6 bases and J dropped 1 base, with 12 bases sitting between them. This CDR3 has 14 residues. CDR3 loop: CASRATTPNTEAFF. CDR3 nucleotide sequence: TGTGCCAGCAGGGCCACGACGCCGAACACTGAAGCTTTCTTT. The full variable domain, completed using reference TRBV3-1 and TRBJ1-1, is DTAVSQTPKYLVTQMGNDKSIKCEQNLGHDTMYWYKQDSKKFLKIMFSYNNKELIINETVPNRFSPKSPDKAHLNLHINSLELGDSAVYFCASRATTPNTEAFFGQGTRLTVV.

V is TRBV6-5 and J is TRBJ2-3, with D perhaps matching TRBD2 (5 bases). The V and J ends lost 6 bases and 4 bases respectively, with 11 bases between them. The CDR3 totals 13 residues. Germline-derived CDR1 and CDR2 are MNHEY and SVGAGI. The CDR3 coding sequence is TGTGCCAGCAGGCCTACGGAGGCAGATACGCAGTATTTT. Its protein is CASRPTEADTQYF.

This clonotype has just a few counts. V gene TRBV6-2 or TRBV6-3 combines with J gene TRBJ1-5; TRBD1 agrees at 9 bases. V lost 5 bases and J lost 3; bases outside the gene matches: 5. Per the germline V gene, CDR1 is MNHEY and CDR2 is SVGEGT. The CDR3 runs 15 residues. CDR3 protein: CASSTGTGFNQPQHF. For the CDR3, the DNA is TGTGCCAGCAGTACCGGGACAGGGTTCAATCAGCCCCAGCATTTT.

This clonotype was detected many times. The chain carries TRBV6-1 and TRBJ2-7, with a tentative D call TRBD1 (5 bases). Trimming pared 5 bases from V and 0 bases from J, leaving 8 bases between. The length of the CDR3 is 13 residues. Germline assignment: CDR1 MNHNS and CDR2 SASEGT. CDR3 in DNA: TGTGCCAGCAGTCAGGGTTTCTCCTACGAGCAGTACTTC. It encodes CASSQGFSYEQYF.

This clonotype has ten or more counts. The chain uses TRBV4-2 and TRBJ2-3; 7 nucleotides align to TRBD2. Germline V CDR1 and CDR2: LGHNA, YNFKEQ. The CDR3 has 15 residues. V shed 1 base, J shed 5 bases, and the junction held 6 bases outside the gene matches. The CDR3 DNA follows: TGTGCCAGCAGCCAAGGCACTAGCGAACGAGATACGCAGTATTTT. Encoded protein: CASSQGTSERDTQYF.

This clonotype was counted between two and nine times. The chain is built from TRBV20-1 and TRBJ2-7; D gene uncertain. The CDR3 loop spans 14 amino acids. Trimming shortened V by 0 bases and J by 2 bases, and 11 bases separated the two germline ends. Germline V lookup: CDR1 DFQATT, CDR2 SNEGSKA (reference sequence). The CDR3 loop reads CSARDRLLAYEQYF. The CDR3 bases are TGCAGTGCTAGAGATCGGTTACTCGCCTACGAGCAGTACTTC.

This clonotype was counted between two and nine times. For the CDR3, the DNA is TGTGCCAGCAACATAGGACAGGCGAACACTGAAGCTTTCTTT. It encodes CASNIGQANTEAFF. The chain links TRBV6-6 to TRBJ1-1, with 7 bases identical to TRBD1. V lost 7 bases to trimming and J lost 1 base; unmatched junction nucleotides: 6. CDR1 is MNHNY, CDR2 SVGAGI, per germline (reference sequence). The CDR3 spans 14 residues.

There are a few counts of this clonotype. This chain connects TRBV10-2 to TRBJ2-5; no clear D. This CDR3 region has 16 residues. The germline V and J ends were trimmed by 3 bases and 1 base, with 15 bases remaining between them. Germline CDR1 reads WSHSY; CDR2 reads SAAADI. As DNA, the CDR3 is TGCGCCAGCAGTGAAATATCGGGCAGGACCCAAGAGACCCAGTACTTC. As protein: CASSEISGRTQETQYF.